This T cell receptor (beta chain) was obtained from a study of T cell clonality in common variable immunodeficiency. Study-wide results and limits: Repertoire-complication correlations in CVID were limited by patient heterogeneity. In common variable immunodeficiency, TCR beta chains reportedly carried fewer deletions and N-nucleotide insertions.

Generated by immunoSEQ multiplex PCR, the TCRdb table keeps only in-frame clones and is missing some. The sample lists about 19,000 clones, none appearing once, the ten largest making up approximately 7%. Many counts were recorded for this clone. Its antigen is unknown. The read terminates 3 residues ahead of where the CDR3 ends, so the germline J gene completes it. Heparinized whole blood, roughly 4.5 to 9 ml, came from each donor. Trimming took 2 bases from V and 4 from J; bases not matched to a gene: 12. There are 17 residues in the CDR3. From germline, CDR1 is SQVTM and CDR2 ANQGSEA. V and J are TRBV29-1 and TRBJ2-1; 9 bases are shared with TRBD2. This TCR derives from a human donor with common variable immunodeficiency. Sequencing was carried out using peripheral blood mononuclear cells. CDR3 DNA, as far as it was read: TGCAGCGTTGAAAGAGGGGAAGGGACTAGCAGATACAATGAG. Protein: CSVERGEGTSRYNE. The complete CDR3 protein is CSVERGEGTSRYNEQFF.